A selection of T cell receptor beta chains follows, all from one sample in a study of regulatory T cells. Some clones are missing from TCRdb's copy, which holds only in-frame ones; the method was immunoSEQ multiplex PCR. Among 30,000 to 40,000 clones listed, 89% were seen once. The sequenced sample was conventional CD4+ T cells sorted from blood. The receptors were sampled from a young adult with CD3G deficiency. CDR3s include the opening cysteine and the closing phenylalanine or tryptophan. Fields, in order: clone size, CDR3 length, V gene, D gene, CDR3 protein. D genes are given only for firm matches. Only some rows state a clone size, as once, few, many or a class for expanded clones.

>-|12|TRBV6-1|-
CASSEVAESQYF
>-|16|TRBV14|-
CATPSLTGLNTDTQYF
>-|13|TRBV5-1|-
CASSPGSGNEQFF
>-|18|TRBV28|-
CASSLQGGLAKRNAEAFF
>-|16|TRBV19|TRBD2
CASSRTSEVPYNEQFF
>-|15|TRBV6-1|-
CASSRVGGPENTIYF
>-|15|TRBV19|-
CASRRDVHRAGELFF
>-|13|TRBV6-1|-
CASSILSSYEQYF
>-|12|TRBV6-1|-
CASISEWQIAFF
>-|14|TRBV5-1|TRBD2
CASSSTSDVGELFF
>-|16|TRBV28|TRBD1
CASRSMGQGNSNEQYF
>few|13|TRBV28|TRBD1
CASSPGQAGGYTF
>once|13|TRBV18|-
CASSPRTEEKLFF
>-|15|TRBV7-2|TRBD1
CASSFTRDRGETQYF
>-|13|TRBV6-1|-
CASSEGQPGAQYF
>-|14|TRBV6-4|TRBD1
CASSGPGQGHGYTF
>-|13|TRBV19|-
CASSNRGAGELFF
>-|15|TRBV21-1|-
CASSTISTEGNIQYF
>-|16|TRBV6-1|-
CASSVHPGEGNTEAFF
>-|16|TRBV28|-
CASSAVSGGWNQPQHF
>-|13|TRBV5-6|-
CASSRLYTGELFF
>few|13|TRBV19|-
CASSPLGKTEAFF
>-|17|TRBV6-1|-
CASSEAKGSWRIYEQYF
>-|15|TRBV28|-
CASRSDRSGDYGYTF
>-|14|TRBV5-1|-
CASSPTQGNYGYTF
>-|16|TRBV10-1|TRBD2
CASSQLAGGPYNEQFF
>-|17|TRBV18|-
CASSPPSGAANTGELFF
>-|15|TRBV6-1|-
CASSQTWGGNQPQHF
>-|15|TRBV28|-
CASSFHGGSYNEQFF
>-|15|TRBV6-1|TRBD1
CASSEIGTGRYGYTF
>-|14|TRBV11-2|TRBD2
CASSYLGTRDEQYF
>once|13|TRBV7-9|-
CASSSGENTEAFF
>-|15|TRBV6-1|TRBD1
CASSPGGGTNEKLFF
>-|13|TRBV28|TRBD1
CASSRQGSYGYTF
>-|13|TRBV7-9|-
CASSFGQFGTQYF
>-|16|TRBV7-9|TRBD1
CASSFSLGQGTDTQYF
>-|13|TRBV28|-
CASSPPGHYGYTF
>-|10|TRBV6-5|-
CASGDYGYTF
>-|14|TRBV7-9|-
CASSGGTDTGELFF
>-|15|TRBV28|-
CASSVNFQNTGELFF
>-|13|TRBV19|-
CASTSGTRNGYTF
>once|13|TRBV30|-
CAWSPGPPNEQFF
>-|16|TRBV10-2|-
CASSSRDTTNTGELFF
>-|14|TRBV28|TRBD2
CASSLSGSPDTQYF
>-|13|TRBV6-1|TRBD1
CASSGPGRGGYTF
>-|16|TRBV7-2|-
CASSPPGLRGANVLTF
>-|12|TRBV6-6|-
CASSYGRETQYF
>-|15|TRBV5-5|-
CASSLGFVVGTEAFF
>-|14|TRBV18|-
CASSAGWAQETQYF
>-|19|TRBV21-1|-
CASSNLIRLSGSSNNEQFF
>-|16|TRBV30|-
CAWSVKGWGNNQPQHF
>-|11|TRBV10-3|-
CATSESNEQFF
>-|16|TRBV28|TRBD1
CASSSPPGTGQETQYF
>-|13|TRBV10-3|TRBD1
CAIGQGQGYGYTF
>-|13|TRBV19|-
CASRRATNYGYTF
>-|11|TRBV28|-
CASSRVDTQYF
>-|15|TRBV5-6|-
CASSLLTGLNTEAFF
>-|15|TRBV6-6|-
CASSYQGGGNQPQHF
>-|14|TRBV5-1|-
CASSPDGSNQPQHF
>-|15|TRBV5-1|TRBD2
CASSNSGRATDTQYF